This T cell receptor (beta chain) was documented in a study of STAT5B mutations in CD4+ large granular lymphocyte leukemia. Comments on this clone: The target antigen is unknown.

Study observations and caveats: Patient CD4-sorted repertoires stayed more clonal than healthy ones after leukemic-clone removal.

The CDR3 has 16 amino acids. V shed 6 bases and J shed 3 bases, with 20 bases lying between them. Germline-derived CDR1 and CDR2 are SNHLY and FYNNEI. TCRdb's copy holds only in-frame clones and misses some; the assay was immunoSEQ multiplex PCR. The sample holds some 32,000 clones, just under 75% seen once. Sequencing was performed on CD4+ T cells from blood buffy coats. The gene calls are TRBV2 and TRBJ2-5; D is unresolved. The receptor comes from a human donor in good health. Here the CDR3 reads CASRGNLLGSKETQYF. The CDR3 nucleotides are TGTGCCAGCAGGGGAAACTTATTGGGGTCCAAAGAGACCCAGTACTTC.